The 30 T cell receptor beta chains below come from one sample, sequenced in a study of regulatory T cells in long-lasting Graves disease. Time point denoted: persistent/refractory GD, antithyroid drugs over 5 years with positive TRAb. From RNA extracted from PBMCs, the TCR library was made. Arm-PCR of CDR3 regions and iRepertoire HTBI primers were the basis on which TCR beta libraries were built. TCRdb used MiXCR to reprocess the multiplex PCR reads, holding one entry per CDR3 protein. The table shows 500,000 to 800,000 distinct CDR3 sequences, with 25% to 35% occurring only once. The sample here was peripheral blood mononuclear cells (PBMCs), taken when the disease was refractory, from a patient treated with antithyroid drugs. The origin of the receptors is a female donor with Graves disease.

This clonotype was observed at least ten times. V and J are TRBV30 and TRBJ1-1, with D unclear. V lost 5 bases and J 1 base, leaving 5 bases between the germline ends. Germline V gene lookup returns CDR1 GTSNPN and CDR2 SVGIG (reference sequence). There are 11 residues in the CDR3. The CDR3 region has the DNA TGTGCCTGGGGGTGGAACACTGAAGCTTTCTTT. Its protein is CAWGWNTEAFF.

The chain couples TRBV6-1 to TRBJ1-3, with unresolved D. This CDR3 spans 14 amino acids. Looked up from germline, CDR1 is MNHNS and CDR2 is SASEGT. Trimming left V 6 bases short and J 8 bases short, with 17 bases between. In nucleotides, the CDR3 is TGTGCCAGCAGACCCACCGGAGAGAGGGACACCATATATTTT. Translated, it gives CASRPTGERDTIYF.

The V gene is TRBV20-1, the J gene TRBJ2-7, with TRBD2 matching 8 bases. Losses at the gene ends were 2 bases for V and 7 bases for J; bases not matched to a gene: 19. In germline, CDR1 is DFQATT, CDR2 SNEGSKA (reference sequence). CDR3 length: 17 amino acids. The CDR3 is CSARTSGGGRLPGEQYF. In DNA, the CDR3 is TGCAGTGCTAGAACTTCGGGGGGGGGGCGGTTACCTGGGGAGCAGTACTTC.

This clonotype occurred many times. The chain carries TRBV28 and TRBJ1-1; no clear D gene. This CDR3 contains 12 residues. Trimming pared 6 bases from V and 0 bases from J, leaving 5 bases between. The germline gives CDR1 MDHEN, CDR2 SYDVKM. The CDR3 spells CASRLLNTEAFF. In DNA, the CDR3 is TGTGCCAGCAGACTATTGAACACTGAAGCTTTCTTT. Based on the CDR3 plus reference TRBV28 and TRBJ1-1, the full variable domain is DVKVTQSSRYLVKRTGEKVFLECVQDMDHENMFWYRQDPGLGLRLIYFSYDVKMKEKGDIPEGYSVSREKKERFSLILESASTNQTSMYLCASRLLNTEAFFGQGTRLTVV.

This clonotype was detected only a few times. Written as DNA, the CDR3 is TGCAGTGCTAGAGGAGGGACTAGCGACGCCTACGAGCAGTACTTC. This codes for CSARGGTSDAYEQYF. The rearrangement joins TRBV20-1 to TRBJ2-7; the match to TRBD2 covers 10 bases. CDR3 length equals 15 residues. Germline V CDR1 and CDR2: DFQATT, SNEGSKA (reference sequence). J gave up 2 bases and V 1 base, and 5 bases lay outside the gene matches.

This clonotype appeared many times. CDR3 sequence reads: CASTGGMMNTEAFF. CDR3 sequence (DNA): TGCGCCAGCACGGGCGGGATGATGAACACTGAAGCTTTCTTT. The chain couples TRBV5-1 to TRBJ1-1; D gene uncertain. The V end was cut by 6 bases, the J end by 0 bases, with 12 bases between. Looked up from germline, CDR1 is SGHRS and CDR2 is YFSETQ. CDR3 size: 14 residues.

Turning to this clonotype: The conserved phenylalanine or tryptophan is not found at the CDR3 terminus, so this likely reflects a read error. The gene calls are TRBV29-1 and TRBJ1-1, with D unresolved. Germline CDR1 reads SQVTM; CDR2 reads ANQGSEA. The CDR3 has 14 amino acids. The germline V and J ends were trimmed by 0 bases and 3 bases, with 11 bases remaining between them. CDR3 DNA sequence: TGCAGCGTTGAAGACAGTGGTGGGCACACTGAAGCTTTCCTT. Amino acid sequence: CSVEDSGGHTEAFL.

This clonotype was counted ten times or more. The CDR3 sequence: CASSPTGRPLNTEAFF. CDR3 bases: TGTGCCAGCAGCCCTACGGGCCGTCCATTGAACACTGAAGCTTTCTTT. The rearrangement links TRBV28 to TRBJ1-1; unclear D gene. The length of the CDR3 is 16 residues. Germline V gene data show CDR1 as MDHEN and CDR2 as SYDVKM. V was pared by 6 bases and J by 0 bases, with 17 bases between.

This clonotype was detected many times. The rearrangement joins TRBV6-5 to TRBJ2-7; either TRBD1 or TRBD2 may fit D (6 bases each). The CDR3 has 16 residues. V was cut by 0 bases and J by 6 bases, with 18 bases left in between. Germline V gene sequence: CDR1 MNHEY, CDR2 SVGAGI. In DNA, the CDR3 is TGTGCCAGCAGTTACTCGACGGGGGTGGGGGCAGGCGAGCAGTACTTC. The encoded protein is CASSYSTGVGAGEQYF.

The chain has TRBV6-1 and TRBJ2-7, with TRBD2 identical over 7 bases. CDR1 and CDR2 (germline): MNHNS, SASEGT. The CDR3 has 13 amino acids. V dropped 7 bases and J dropped 5; count of bases not matched to a gene: 8. The CDR3 spells CASIEGGRHEQYF. The CDR3 bases are TGTGCCAGCATTGAGGGCGGGAGACACGAGCAGTACTTC.

The chain employs TRBV15 and TRBJ1-6, with a possible D match to TRBD1 (5 bases). This CDR3 contains 16 residues. V lost 0 bases and J lost 6, with 12 bases in between. Germline CDR1 is LNHNV and CDR2 is YYDKDF (reference sequence). CDR3 loop: CATSRDRGFSNSPLHF. The CDR3 DNA reads TGTGCCACCAGCAGAGATCGGGGGTTTAGTAATTCACCCCTCCACTTT.

V and J are TRBV19 and TRBJ1-1, with no clear D. CDR3 length equals 13 residues. Germline lookup yields CDR1 LNHDA and CDR2 SQIVND (reference sequence). V shed 3 bases and J shed 1 base, with 6 bases lying between them. CDR3 sequence (DNA): TGTGCCAGTAGTATGGTCCAGAACACTGAAGCTTTCTTT. This gives the protein CASSMVQNTEAFF.

V and J are TRBV5-1 and TRBJ1-1; TRBD1 might be the D (5 bases). From germline, CDR1 is SGHRS and CDR2 YFSETQ. This CDR3 has 14 amino acids. The V end lost 6 bases, the J end lost 0 bases, and 12 bases lay between the germline ends. The chain's CDR3 is CASNGGVMNTEAFF. The CDR3 DNA sequence: TGCGCCAGCAACGGGGGGGTAATGAACACTGAAGCTTTCTTT.

This clonotype came up a few times. The chain employs TRBV7-2 and TRBJ2-2, with no clear D. CDR3 length equals 14 residues. The germline CDR1 and CDR2 sequences are SGHTA and FQGNSA. V shed 5 bases and J shed 8 bases, with 15 bases lying between them. The chain's CDR3 is CASSPAGVGGELFF. CDR3 nucleotides: TGTGCCAGCAGCCCCGCTGGAGTAGGAGGGGAGCTGTTTTTT. Full variable domain (missing parts from reference TRBV7-2 and TRBJ2-2): GAGVSQSPSNKVTEKGKDVELRCDPISGHTALYWYRQSLGQGLEFLIYFQGNSAPDKSGLPSDRFSAERTGGSVSTLTIQRTQQEDSAVYLCASSPAGVGGELFFGEGSRLTVL.

In its sample, this clonotype was seen many times. This chain connects TRBV28 to TRBJ2-4; no firm D call. Germline V gene lookup returns CDR1 MDHEN and CDR2 SYDVKM. The length of the CDR3 is 13 residues. Between the trimmed V and J ends, which lost 10 bases and 0 bases, there was a span of 10 bases. The CDR3 DNA sequence: TGTGCCACCGCGACGCTAGCCAAAAACATTCAGTACTTC. It translates to CATATLAKNIQYF.

This clonotype was found a few times. The chain employs TRBV20-1 and TRBJ1-6, with a possible D match to TRBD1 (5 bases). V lost 3 bases and J 7 bases, leaving 10 bases between the germline ends. Germline V gene data show CDR1 as DFQATT and CDR2 as SNEGSKA (reference sequence). The CDR3 is made up of 13 amino acids. The CDR3, as DNA: TGCAGTGCTAGGGGGGAGATCAATTCACCCCTCCACTTT. Protein product: CSARGEINSPLHF.

In this sample, this clonotype turned up once. This sequence joins TRBV19 and TRBJ2-7; the D gene could be TRBD1 or TRBD2 (6 bases each). Germline V CDR1 and CDR2: LNHDA, SQIVND (reference sequence). This CDR3 has 14 residues. V lost 6 bases and J lost 5, with 17 bases in between. DNA for the CDR3: TGTGCCAGTAGCAGGGCCAGGGGAGGCCACGAGCAGTACTTC. Translation gives CASSRARGGHEQYF.

This chain joins TRBV6-5 and TRBJ1-3; a possible D gene is TRBD1 (5 bases). Germline CDR1 reads MNHEY; CDR2 reads SVGAGI. Trimming cost V 0 bases and J 1 base, with 10 bases left between them. CDR3 length equals 16 residues. CDR3 in amino acids: CASSYSSGVSGNTIYF. CDR3 DNA sequence: TGTGCCAGCAGTTACTCCTCGGGGGTGTCTGGAAACACCATATATTTT.

This chain connects TRBV6-1 to TRBJ2-7; 13 bases align to TRBD2. The CDR3 is 15 amino acids. V trimming: 4 bases; J trimming: 4 bases; junction bases outside the gene matches: 4. The germline V gene has CDR1 MNHNS and CDR2 SASEGT. This chain's CDR3 is CASSARTSGSYEQYF. The DNA for the CDR3 is TGTGCCAGCAGTGCCAGGACTAGCGGGAGTTACGAGCAGTACTTC.

Many counts were recorded for this clonotype. This chain connects TRBV2 to TRBJ1-5; weak D call: TRBD1 (6 bases). The CDR3 has 17 residues. Deletions cut 4 bases from V and 7 bases from J, with 23 bases between. CDR1 is SNHLY and CDR2 is FYNNEI in the germline V gene. For the CDR3, the DNA is TGTGCCAGCAGTGTGCCATACAGGGAGGTGGGGTGGCAGCCCCAGCATTTT. The encoded protein is CASSVPYREVGWQPQHF.

Ten or more counts support this clonotype. The chain couples TRBV2 to TRBJ1-5, with D possibly TRBD1 on 6 matching bases. CDR1 is SNHLY, CDR2 FYNNEI, per germline. The CDR3 spans 15 residues. Trimming took 7 bases from V and 2 from J, leaving 15 bases between them. CDR3 region: CASTAGAIGNQPQHF. The CDR3 bases are TGTGCCAGCACGGCAGGGGCAATTGGCAATCAGCCCCAGCATTTT.

This clonotype has ten or more counts. The chain joins TRBV12-3 or TRBV12-4 to TRBJ1-2, with TRBD1 identical over 7 bases. The junction had 9 bases not matched to a gene; V was cut back by 6 bases and J by 2 bases. CDR3 length: 15 amino acids. CDR3 coding DNA: TGTGCCAGCAGCCGAGACAGGGCTCGAAACTATGGCTACACCTTC. Translating gives CASSRDRARNYGYTF.

This clonotype was picked up many times. This chain links TRBV12-3 or TRBV12-4 with TRBJ1-2; tentative D call: TRBD1 (6 bases). The CDR3 runs 17 residues. The V and J ends lost 5 bases and 4 bases respectively, with 23 bases between them. As DNA, the CDR3 is TGTGCCAGCAGTAAACATCATCAACAGGGAGAGGGCTATGGCTACACCTTC. As protein: CASSKHHQQGEGYGYTF.

This clonotype was observed at least ten times. This chain connects TRBV7-3 to TRBJ1-6; TRBD1 matches 8 bases. Germline CDR1 is SGHTA and CDR2 is FQGTGA. Trimming removed 1 base from V and 10 bases from J; junction bases left unmatched: 3. CDR3 size: 14 residues. CDR3 amino acids: CASSLRTGQSPLHF. The CDR3 DNA reads as TGTGCCAGCAGCTTAAGGACAGGGCAATCACCCCTCCACTTT.

V gene TRBV28 combines with J gene TRBJ2-2; 7 bases line up with TRBD1. V was pared by 5 bases and J by 2 bases, with 8 bases of the junction left unmatched. Looked up from germline, CDR1 is MDHEN and CDR2 is SYDVKM. This CDR3 is 16 amino acids long. In nucleotides, the CDR3 is TGTGCCAGCAGTAAACAGGGGATTGATAACACCGGGGAGCTGTTTTTT. Amino acids: CASSKQGIDNTGELFF. Full variable domain (missing parts from reference TRBV28 and TRBJ2-2): DVKVTQSSRYLVKRTGEKVFLECVQDMDHENMFWYRQDPGLGLRLIYFSYDVKMKEKGDIPEGYSVSREKKERFSLILESASTNQTSMYLCASSKQGIDNTGELFFGEGSRLTVL.

V usage is TRBV27 and J usage is TRBJ1-1; tentative D call: TRBD1 (5 bases). The CDR3 consists of 15 residues. The V gene's germline CDR1 is MNHEY and CDR2 SMNVEV (reference sequence). Deletions cut 5 bases from V and 7 bases from J, with 20 bases between. In nucleotides, the CDR3 is TGTGCCAGCAGTCCGTACCGGGACGGGAGACGTGAAGCTTTCTTT. Translation gives CASSPYRDGRREAFF.

The chain joins TRBV30 to TRBJ1-1, with D unclear. Germline values: CDR1 GTSNPN, CDR2 SVGIG (reference sequence). The CDR3 has 12 residues. V lost 0 bases, J lost 6 bases, and 8 bases lay in between. The CDR3 loop is CAWSVKQAEAFF. The CDR3, as DNA: TGTGCCTGGAGTGTAAAGCAGGCTGAAGCTTTCTTT.

This clonotype appeared many times. This sequence joins TRBV28 and TRBJ1-6; maybe TRBD1 (5 bases). The CDR3 sequence is 14 residues long. Germline V gene lookup returns CDR1 MDHEN and CDR2 SYDVKM. Trimming stripped 6 bases from V and 9 bases from J, with 15 bases between. The CDR3 region is CASSTSGSGSPLHF. For the CDR3, the DNA is TGTGCCAGCAGCACCTCAGGGAGCGGTTCACCCCTCCACTTT.

This clonotype turned up a few times. DNA for the CDR3: TGTGCCAGCAGCTTGGGGGGGCGTTATCAGCCCCAGCATTTT. Translation gives CASSLGGRYQPQHF. The V call is TRBV5-6, the J call TRBJ1-5; maybe TRBD1 (6 bases). Trimming pared 0 bases from V and 5 bases from J, leaving 9 bases between. The CDR3 length is 14 residues. Germline CDR1 and CDR2: SGHDT and YYEEEE.

The J gene is TRBJ1-3, the V gene TRBV6-2 or TRBV6-3; a weak D match, TRBD1 (5 bases). Trimming removed 5 bases at V and 0 bases at J, with 20 bases between. The CDR3 sequence is 18 residues long. Germline V lookup: CDR1 MNHEY, CDR2 SVGEGT. In DNA form, the CDR3 reads TGTGCCAGCAGTCCCCGGGTGGGGGAAATCCTCTCTGGAAACACCATATATTTT. Protein sequence: CASSPRVGEILSGNTIYF.